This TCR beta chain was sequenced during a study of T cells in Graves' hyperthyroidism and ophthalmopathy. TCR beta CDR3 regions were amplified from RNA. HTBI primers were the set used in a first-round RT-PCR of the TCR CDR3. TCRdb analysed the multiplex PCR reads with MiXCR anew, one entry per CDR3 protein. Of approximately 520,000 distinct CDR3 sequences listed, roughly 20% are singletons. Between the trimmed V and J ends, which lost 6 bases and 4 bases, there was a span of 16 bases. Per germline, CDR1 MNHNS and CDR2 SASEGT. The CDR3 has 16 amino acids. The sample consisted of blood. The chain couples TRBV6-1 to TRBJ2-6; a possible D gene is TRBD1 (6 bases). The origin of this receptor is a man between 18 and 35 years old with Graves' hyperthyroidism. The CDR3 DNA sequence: TGTGCCAGCAGCGTAACAGGGAAATTGGGGGCCAACGTCCTGACTTTC. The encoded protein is CASSVTGKLGANVLTF.